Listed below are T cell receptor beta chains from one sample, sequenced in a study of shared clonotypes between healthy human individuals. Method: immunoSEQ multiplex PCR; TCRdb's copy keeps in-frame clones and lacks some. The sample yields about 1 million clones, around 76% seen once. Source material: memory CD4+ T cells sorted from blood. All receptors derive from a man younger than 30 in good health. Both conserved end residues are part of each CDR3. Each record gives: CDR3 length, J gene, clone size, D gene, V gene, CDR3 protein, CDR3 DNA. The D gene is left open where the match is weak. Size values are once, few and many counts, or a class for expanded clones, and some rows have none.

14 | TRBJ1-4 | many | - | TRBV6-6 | CASSYRAGREKLFF | TGTGCCAGCAGTTACCGGGCAGGGAGGGAAAAACTGTTTTTT
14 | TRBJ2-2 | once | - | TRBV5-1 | CASSLGGATGELFF | TGCGCCAGCAGCTTGGGAGGTGCCACCGGGGAGCTGTTTTTT
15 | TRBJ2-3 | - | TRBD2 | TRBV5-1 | CASSRGGSSTDTQYF | TGCGCCAGCAGCCGGGGGGGATCTAGCACAGATACGCAGTATTTT
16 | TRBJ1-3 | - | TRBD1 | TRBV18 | CASSPLTGDSGNTIYF | TGTGCCAGCTCACCACTAACAGGGGACTCTGGAAACACCATATATTTT
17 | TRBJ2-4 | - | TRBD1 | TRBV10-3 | CAISESPGQGTKNIQYF | TGTGCCATCAGTGAGTCACCGGGACAGGGGACCAAAAACATTCAGTACTTC
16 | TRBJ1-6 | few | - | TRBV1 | CTSSQSPGQGKSPLHF | TGCACCAGCAGCCAATCACCGGGACAGGGAAAGTCACCCCTCCACTTT
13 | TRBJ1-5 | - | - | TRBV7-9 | CASSFQVNQPQHF | TGTGCCAGCAGCTTCCAGGTCAATCAGCCCCAGCATTTT
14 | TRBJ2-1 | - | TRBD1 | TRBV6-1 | CASSSGQGYNEQFF | TGTGCCAGCAGTTCGGGACAGGGGTACAATGAGCAGTTCTTC
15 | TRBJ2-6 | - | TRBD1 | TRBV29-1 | CSVTGTGAGANVLTF | TGCAGCGTGACCGGGACAGGGGCTGGGGCCAACGTCCTGACTTTC
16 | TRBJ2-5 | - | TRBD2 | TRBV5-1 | CASSFGTSGPQETQYF | TGCGCCAGCAGCTTTGGGACTAGCGGGCCTCAAGAGACCCAGTACTTC
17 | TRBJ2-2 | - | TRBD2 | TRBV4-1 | CASSPPRASGRAGELFF | TGCGCCAGCAGCCCCCCAAGGGCTAGCGGGAGGGCCGGGGAGCTGTTTTTT
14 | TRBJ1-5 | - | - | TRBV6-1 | CASRAESSNQPQHF | TGTGCCAGCCGTGCGGAATCGAGCAATCAGCCCCAGCATTTT
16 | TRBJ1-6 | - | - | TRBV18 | CASSPVPGILNSPLHF | TGTGCCAGCTCACCAGTCCCAGGGATCCTAAATTCACCCCTCCACTTT
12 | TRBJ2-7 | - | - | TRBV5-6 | CASFLRGYEQYF | TGTGCCAGCTTTTTGCGCGGGTACGAGCAGTACTTC
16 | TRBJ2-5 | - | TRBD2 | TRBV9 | CASSVAGREGQETQYF | TGTGCCAGCAGCGTAGCGGGGCGGGAGGGTCAAGAGACCCAGTACTTC
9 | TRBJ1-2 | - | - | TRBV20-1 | CSPLHGYTF | TGCAGTCCCCTCCATGGCTACACCTTC
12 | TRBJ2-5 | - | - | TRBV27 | CASSQLGKTQYF | TGTGCCAGCAGCCAACTAGGGAAGACCCAGTACTTC
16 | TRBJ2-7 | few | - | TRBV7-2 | CASSADGQAVSYEQYF | TGTGCCAGCAGCGCCGACGGTCAAGCGGTGTCCTACGAGCAGTACTTC
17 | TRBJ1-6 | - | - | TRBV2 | CASSDLRGTLERSPLHF | TGTGCCAGCAGTGACCTACGAGGGACTTTGGAACGTTCACCCCTCCACTTT
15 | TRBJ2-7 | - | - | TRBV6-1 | CASSEAKLGRREQYF | TGTGCCAGCAGTGAAGCGAAACTAGGTCGGCGGGAGCAGTACTTC
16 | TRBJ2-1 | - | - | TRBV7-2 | CASSDALGQRYNEQFF | TGTGCCAGCAGCGACGCCCTGGGACAAAGATACAATGAGCAGTTCTTC
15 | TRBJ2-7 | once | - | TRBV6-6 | CASSLRSDLIYEQYF | TGTGCCAGCAGCCTCCGCTCGGACTTAATTTACGAGCAGTACTTC
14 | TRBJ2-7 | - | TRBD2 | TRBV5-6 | CASSLEAGVPQQYF | TGTGCCAGCAGCTTGGAGGCGGGAGTCCCCCAGCAGTACTTC
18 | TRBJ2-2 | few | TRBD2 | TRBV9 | CASSSRTSGAMGTGELFF | TGTGCCAGCAGCTCCCGGACTAGCGGGGCCATGGGCACCGGGGAGCTGTTTTTT
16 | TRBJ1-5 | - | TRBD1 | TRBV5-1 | CASSLAGTGVNQPQHF | TGCGCCAGCAGCTTGGCAGGGACAGGGGTTAATCAGCCCCAGCATTTT
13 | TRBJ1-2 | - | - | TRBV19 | CASTLAGGYGYTF | TGTGCCAGTACCCTGGCGGGGGGCTATGGCTACACCTTC
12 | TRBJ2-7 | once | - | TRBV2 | CASSGRLGEQYF | TGTGCCAGCAGTGGGCGTCTAGGCGAGCAGTACTTC
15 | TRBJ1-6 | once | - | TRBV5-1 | CASSLGQMKNSPLHF | TGCGCCAGCAGCTTGGGACAGATGAAAAATTCACCCCTCCACTTT
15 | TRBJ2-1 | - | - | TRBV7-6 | CASSLAPGEYNEQFF | TGTGCCAGCAGCTTAGCGCCGGGGGAGTACAATGAGCAGTTCTTC
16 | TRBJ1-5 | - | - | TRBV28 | CASSLTGMGQSQPQHF | TGTGCCAGCAGTTTAACAGGGATGGGGCAGAGTCAGCCCCAGCATTTT
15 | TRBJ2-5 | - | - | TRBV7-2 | CASSFSAAYQETQYF | TGTGCCAGCAGCTTTTCGGCGGCGTACCAAGAGACCCAGTACTTC
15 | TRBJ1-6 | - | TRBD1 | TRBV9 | CASSGGTGNNSPLHF | TGTGCCAGCAGCGGAGGGACAGGCAATAATTCACCCCTCCACTTT
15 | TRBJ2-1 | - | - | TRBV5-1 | CASSLDAIAYNEQFF | TGCGCCAGCAGCTTGGACGCAATAGCCTACAATGAGCAGTTCTTC
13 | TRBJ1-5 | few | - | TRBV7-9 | CASSLTAEEPQHF | TGTGCCAGCAGCTTAACCGCTGAGGAGCCCCAGCATTTT
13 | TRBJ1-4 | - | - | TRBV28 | CASSLSDREKLFF | TGTGCCAGCAGTTTAAGCGACAGAGAAAAACTGTTTTTT
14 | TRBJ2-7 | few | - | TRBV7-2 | CASSQRSTSYEQYF | TGTGCCAGCAGCCAGCGCTCTACCTCCTACGAGCAGTACTTC
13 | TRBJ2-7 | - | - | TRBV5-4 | CASRPRSTHEQYF | TGTGCCAGCAGACCCCGGTCCACCCACGAGCAGTACTTC
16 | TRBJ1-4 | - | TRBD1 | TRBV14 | CASSQPGTGVQEKLFF | TGTGCCAGCAGCCAGCCCGGGACAGGGGTACAAGAAAAACTGTTTTTT
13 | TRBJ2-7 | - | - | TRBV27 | CASSQGHPYEQYF | TGTGCCAGCTCCCAGGGACACCCCTACGAGCAGTACTTC
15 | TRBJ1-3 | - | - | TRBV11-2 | CASSLSAVSGNTIYF | TGTGCCAGCAGCTTATCGGCGGTCTCTGGAAACACCATATATTTT
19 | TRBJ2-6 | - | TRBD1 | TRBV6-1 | CASSDMVRGQVAGANVLTF | TGTGCCAGCAGTGATATGGTCAGGGGGCAGGTAGCTGGGGCCAACGTCCTGACTTTC
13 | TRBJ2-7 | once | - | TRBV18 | CASSPLAGYEQYF | TGTGCCAGCTCACCGCTGGCAGGGTACGAGCAGTACTTC
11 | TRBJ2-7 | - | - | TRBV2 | CASRVSYEQYF | TGTGCCAGCAGAGTGAGCTACGAGCAGTACTTC